These 17 T cell receptor beta chains were all obtained from the same sample, sequenced in a study of shared clonotypes between healthy human individuals (dated by TCRdb to 2018 to 2021). Library preparation used the immunoSEQ multiplex PCR assay. TCRdb mirrors the immuneACCESS table, restricted to in-frame sequences. Some clones are absent from its copies; in checked studies, under half trace to an unresolved V gene, and the reason for the others is unknown. Across this sample there are more than 2,000,000 clones, with around nine tenths seen only once. Of the sample, more than 0.12% falls within the top ten clones. Sequencing was carried out using naive CD4+ T cells sorted from blood. The cell subset or site label of this sample denotes: CD45RA+ positively selected. Receptors originate from a man younger than 30 in good health.

The V and J genes are TRBV2 and TRBJ1-3; D remains ambiguous. The CDR3 loop spans 14 amino acids. V lost 3 bases to trimming and J lost 2 bases, with 8 bases between them. The germline V gene encodes CDR1 SNHLY and CDR2 FYNNEI. The CDR3 loop reads CASSDQGAGNTIYF. In nucleotides, the CDR3 is TGTGCCAGCAGTGATCAAGGAGCTGGAAACACCATATATTTT.

This clone was counted a single time. The rearrangement joins TRBV7-9 to TRBJ1-5; no clear D gene. CDR1 is SEHNR and CDR2 is FQNEAQ in the germline V gene (reference sequence). Trimming left V 5 bases short and J 4 bases short, with 9 bases between. The CDR3 has 13 amino acids. In DNA form, the CDR3 reads TGTGCCAGCAGCCCCCACGGGAATCAGCCCCAGCATTTT. Translation: CASSPHGNQPQHF.

The chain couples TRBV5-1 to TRBJ2-3, with a weak D call TRBD2 (5 bases). Trimming stripped 1 base from V and 3 bases from J, with 9 bases between. This CDR3 has 14 residues. The V gene's germline CDR1 is SGHRS and CDR2 YFSETQ. The DNA of the CDR3 is TGCGCCAGCAGCTTGACGAGGGATACAGATACGCAGTATTTT. Translated: CASSLTRDTDTQYF.

This clone was seen more than once but under ten times. The same CDR3 can be traced to other DNA sequences in this sample. The chain recombines TRBV5-1 with TRBJ1-4, with D possibly being TRBD1 (6 bases). The length of the CDR3 is 15 residues. V dropped 4 bases and J dropped 0 bases, with 10 bases sitting between them. Germline V CDR1 and CDR2: SGHRS, YFSETQ. CDR3 nucleotides: TGCGCCAGCAGCACGACAGGAACAACTAATGAAAAACTGTTTTTT. Its translation: CASSTTGTTNEKLFF.

This clone was recorded only once. The CDR3 reads CAWSLTGGFTEAFF. CDR3 coding DNA: TGTGCCTGGAGTTTGACAGGAGGGTTCACTGAAGCTTTCTTT. This chain uses TRBV30 with TRBJ1-1; D perhaps matches TRBD1 (6 bases). The V and J ends lost 2 bases and 4 bases respectively, with 14 bases between them. CDR1 is GTSNPN, CDR2 SVGIG, per germline (reference sequence). This CDR3 is 14 amino acids long.

The chain links TRBV7-9 to TRBJ1-2; no clear D gene. The CDR3 has 13 amino acids. Trimming took off 1 base at V and 4 bases at J, with 7 bases between the two ends. Germline V gene sequence: CDR1 SEHNR, CDR2 FQNEAQ (reference sequence). The CDR3 loop is CASSLDPIYGYTF. The CDR3 DNA reads as TGTGCCAGCAGCTTAGACCCCATCTATGGCTACACCTTC.

This chain links TRBV30 with TRBJ2-3; D not certain. V was shortened by 0 bases and J by 8 bases, with 6 bases between the two germline ends. This CDR3 is 11 amino acids long. Per germline, CDR1 GTSNPN and CDR2 SVGIG (reference sequence). CDR3 nucleotide sequence: TGTGCCTGGAGTGTCCCCGGTACGCAGTATTTT. Translation gives CAWSVPGTQYF.

DNA for the CDR3: TGTGCCAGCAGGGAGGACCGGCGCGAGCAGTACTTC. It codes for CASREDRREQYF. V and J are TRBV6-1 and TRBJ2-7, with D possibly being TRBD2 (5 bases). Trimming left V 6 bases short and J 6 bases short, with 12 bases between. This CDR3 contains 12 residues. The germline gives CDR1 MNHNS, CDR2 SASEGT.

This sequence joins TRBV5-6 and TRBJ2-2; D is undetermined. Germline CDR1 is SGHDT and CDR2 is YYEEEE. Trimming left V 0 bases short and J 4 bases short, with 1 base between. This CDR3 is built from 12 residues. The CDR3 is CASSLATGELFF. In DNA, the CDR3 is TGTGCCAGCAGCTTGGCCACCGGGGAGCTGTTTTTT.

With regard to this clone: This sample includes further DNA sequences coding for the same CDR3. V is TRBV5-1 and J is TRBJ2-3; no reliable D call. The germline V gene encodes CDR1 SGHRS and CDR2 YFSETQ. Trimming removed 1 base at V and 1 base at J, with 7 bases between. The CDR3 is made up of 14 amino acids. CDR3 residues: CASSLRWGTDTQYF. DNA of the CDR3: TGCGCCAGCAGCTTGCGGTGGGGCACAGATACGCAGTATTTT.

The chain recombines TRBV5-1 with TRBJ1-1; 8 bases fit TRBD1. The V segment lost 4 bases and the J segment 1 base; nucleotides outside the gene matches: 6. Germline values: CDR1 SGHRS, CDR2 YFSETQ. The CDR3 totals 15 residues. The CDR3 reads CASSPTQGANTEAFF. The CDR3 nucleotides read TGCGCCAGCAGCCCCACGCAGGGGGCGAACACTGAAGCTTTCTTT.

The CDR3: CASSLAVGKASGNTIYF. In nucleotides, the CDR3 is TGTGCCAGCAGCTTGGCGGTTGGAAAAGCCTCTGGAAACACCATATATTTT. The J gene is TRBJ1-3, the V gene TRBV5-4; D is uncertain. The CDR3 spans 17 residues. Trimming left V 0 bases short and J 0 bases short, with 13 bases between. Looked up from germline, CDR1 is SGHNT and CDR2 is YYREEE (reference sequence).

The chain uses TRBV6-9 and TRBJ2-5; 8 nucleotides align to TRBD1. CDR1 and CDR2 (germline): MNHGY, SVAAGI. V was pared by 2 bases and J by 11 bases, with 7 bases of the junction left unmatched. There are 13 residues in the CDR3. CDR3 in amino acids: CASSYRGTGEQYF. The CDR3, as DNA: TGTGCCAGCAGTTATCGTGGGACAGGAGAGCAGTACTTC.

The V call is TRBV4-1, the J call TRBJ2-5, with D possibly being TRBD1 (5 bases). The CDR3 contains 13 residues. V lost 3 bases to trimming and J lost 5 bases, with 10 bases between them. CDR1 and CDR2 (germline): MGHRA, YSYEKL. CDR3 DNA: TGCGCCAGCAGCCACCAGGGCAGGGAGACCCAGTACTTC. Translated: CASSHQGRETQYF.

This clone was seen just once. The chain employs TRBV30 and TRBJ2-7; D gene uncertain. Deletions cut 3 bases from V and 5 bases from J, with 5 bases between. The V gene's germline CDR1 is GTSNPN and CDR2 SVGIG (reference sequence). The CDR3 loop spans 10 amino acids. CDR3 in DNA: TGTGCCTGGAGCCTGAACGAGCAGTACTTC. This gives the protein CAWSLNEQYF.

A few counts support this clone. The chain employs TRBV4-2 and TRBJ1-4, with D possibly TRBD1 on 5 matching bases. V shed 0 bases and J shed 8 bases, with 19 bases lying between them. The CDR3 totals 17 residues. Germline V gives CDR1 LGHNA, CDR2 YNFKEQ. CDR3 nucleotides: TGTGCCAGCAGCCAAGATACGGCAGGGTTGATTCAGGAAAAACTGTTTTTT. Its translation is CASSQDTAGLIQEKLFF.

This clone has just one count. This chain uses TRBV5-1 with TRBJ1-2; no firm D call. The CDR3 sequence is 13 residues long. V lost 0 bases, J lost 6 bases, and 9 bases lay in between. Germline V gene lookup returns CDR1 SGHRS and CDR2 YFSETQ. The CDR3 protein is CASSLVANDGYTF. CDR3 nucleotide sequence: TGCGCCAGCAGCTTGGTGGCGAACGATGGCTACACCTTC.